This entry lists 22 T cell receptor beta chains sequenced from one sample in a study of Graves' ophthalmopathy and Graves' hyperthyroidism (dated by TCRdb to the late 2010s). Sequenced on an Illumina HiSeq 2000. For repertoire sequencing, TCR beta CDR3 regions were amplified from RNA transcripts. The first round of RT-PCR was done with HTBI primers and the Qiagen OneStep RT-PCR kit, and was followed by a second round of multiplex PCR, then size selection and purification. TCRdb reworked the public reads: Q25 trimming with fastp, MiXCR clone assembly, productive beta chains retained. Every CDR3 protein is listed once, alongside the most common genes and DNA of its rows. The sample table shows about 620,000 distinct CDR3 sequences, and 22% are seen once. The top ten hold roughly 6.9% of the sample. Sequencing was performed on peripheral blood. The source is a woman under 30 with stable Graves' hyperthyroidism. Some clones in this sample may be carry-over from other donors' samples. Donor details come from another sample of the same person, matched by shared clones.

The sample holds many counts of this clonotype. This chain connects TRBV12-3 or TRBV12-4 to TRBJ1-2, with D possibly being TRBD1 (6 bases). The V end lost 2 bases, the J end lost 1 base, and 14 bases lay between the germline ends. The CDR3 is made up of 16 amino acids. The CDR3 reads CASSLSGGADNYGYTF. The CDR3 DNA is TGTGCCAGCAGTTTATCGGGGGGCGCCGATAACTATGGCTACACCTTC.

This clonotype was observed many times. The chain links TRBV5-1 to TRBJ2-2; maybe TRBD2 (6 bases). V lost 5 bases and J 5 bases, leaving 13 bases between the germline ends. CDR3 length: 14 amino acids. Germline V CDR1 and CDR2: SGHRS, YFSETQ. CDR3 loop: CASRGGGLTGELFF. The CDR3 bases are TGCGCCAGCAGAGGTGGAGGGTTGACCGGGGAGCTGTTTTTT.

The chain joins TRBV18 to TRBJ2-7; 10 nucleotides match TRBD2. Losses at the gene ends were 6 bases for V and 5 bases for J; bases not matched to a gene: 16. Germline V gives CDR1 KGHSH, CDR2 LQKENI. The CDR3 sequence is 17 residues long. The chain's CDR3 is CASSFNTLAGAWDEQYF. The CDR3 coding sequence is TGTGCCAGCTCCTTTAATACCCTAGCGGGGGCCTGGGACGAGCAGTACTTC.

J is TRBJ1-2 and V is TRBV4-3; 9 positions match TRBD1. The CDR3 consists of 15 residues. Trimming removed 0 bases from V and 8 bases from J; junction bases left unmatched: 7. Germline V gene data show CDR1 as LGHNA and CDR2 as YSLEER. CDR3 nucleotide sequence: TGCGCCAGCAGCCAAGATCCGACAGGGGGTCGGGGCTACACCTTC. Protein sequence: CASSQDPTGGRGYTF.

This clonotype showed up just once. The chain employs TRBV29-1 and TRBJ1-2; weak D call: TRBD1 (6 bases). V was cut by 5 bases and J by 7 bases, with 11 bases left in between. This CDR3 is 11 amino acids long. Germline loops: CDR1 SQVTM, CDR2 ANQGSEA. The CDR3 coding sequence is TGCAGCGTTACTACAGGGAGTGGCTACACCTTC. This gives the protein CSVTTGSGYTF. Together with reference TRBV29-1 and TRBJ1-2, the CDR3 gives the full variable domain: SAVISQKPSRDICQRGTSLTIQCQVDSQVTMMFWYRQQPGQSLTLIATANQGSEATYESGFVIDKFPISRPNLTFSTLTVSNMSPEDSSIYLCSVTTGSGYTFGSGTRLTVV.

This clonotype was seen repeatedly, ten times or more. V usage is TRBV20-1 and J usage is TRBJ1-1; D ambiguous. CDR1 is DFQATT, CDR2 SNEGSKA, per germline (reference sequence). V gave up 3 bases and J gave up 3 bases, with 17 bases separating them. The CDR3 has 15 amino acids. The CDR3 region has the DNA TGCAGTGCTAGTTCCCCCGCCGCGTGGGACACTGAAGCTTTCTTT. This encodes CSASSPAAWDTEAFF.

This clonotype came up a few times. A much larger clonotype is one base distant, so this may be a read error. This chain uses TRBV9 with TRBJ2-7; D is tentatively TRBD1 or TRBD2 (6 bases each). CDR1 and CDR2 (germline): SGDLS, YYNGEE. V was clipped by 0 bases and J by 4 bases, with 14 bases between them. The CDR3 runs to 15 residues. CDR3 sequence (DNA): TGTGCCAGCAGCGTAGGTCGTACGGGGGCTTACGAGCAGTACTTC. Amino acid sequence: CASSVGRTGAYEQYF.

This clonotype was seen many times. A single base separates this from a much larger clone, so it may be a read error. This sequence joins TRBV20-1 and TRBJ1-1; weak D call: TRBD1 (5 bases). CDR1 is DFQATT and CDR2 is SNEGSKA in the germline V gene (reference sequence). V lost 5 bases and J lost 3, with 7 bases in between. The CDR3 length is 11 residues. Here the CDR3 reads CSAGRDTEAFF. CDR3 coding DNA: TGCAGTGCTGGCAGGGACACTGAAGCTTTCTTT.

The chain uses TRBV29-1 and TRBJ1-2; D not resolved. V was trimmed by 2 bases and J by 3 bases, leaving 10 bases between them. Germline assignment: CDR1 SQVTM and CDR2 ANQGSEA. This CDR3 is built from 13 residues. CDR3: CSVEPGPYYGYTF. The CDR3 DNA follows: TGCAGCGTTGAACCCGGGCCCTACTATGGCTACACCTTC. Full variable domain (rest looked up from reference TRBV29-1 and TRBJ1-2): SAVISQKPSRDICQRGTSLTIQCQVDSQVTMMFWYRQQPGQSLTLIATANQGSEATYESGFVIDKFPISRPNLTFSTLTVSNMSPEDSSIYLCSVEPGPYYGYTFGSGTRLTVV.

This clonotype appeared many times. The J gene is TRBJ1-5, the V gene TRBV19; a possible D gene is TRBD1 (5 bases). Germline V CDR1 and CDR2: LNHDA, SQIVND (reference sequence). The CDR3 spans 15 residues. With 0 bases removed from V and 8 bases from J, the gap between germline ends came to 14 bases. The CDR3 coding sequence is TGTGCCAGTAGTATAGATCAAGGGGCGGGAAAGCCCCAGCATTTT. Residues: CASSIDQGAGKPQHF.

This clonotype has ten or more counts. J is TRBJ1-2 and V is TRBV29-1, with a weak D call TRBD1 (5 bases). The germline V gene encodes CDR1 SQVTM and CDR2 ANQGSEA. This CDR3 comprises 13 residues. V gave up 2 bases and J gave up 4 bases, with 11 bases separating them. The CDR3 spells CSVEPQGIYGYTF. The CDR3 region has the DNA TGCAGCGTTGAACCTCAGGGTATCTATGGCTACACCTTC.

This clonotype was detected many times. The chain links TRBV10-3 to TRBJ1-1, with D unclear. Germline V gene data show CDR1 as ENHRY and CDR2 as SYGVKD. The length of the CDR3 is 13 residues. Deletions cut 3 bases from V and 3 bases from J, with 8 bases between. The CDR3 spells CAISDLIDTEAFF. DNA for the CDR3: TGTGCCATCAGTGATCTGATTGACACTGAAGCTTTCTTT.

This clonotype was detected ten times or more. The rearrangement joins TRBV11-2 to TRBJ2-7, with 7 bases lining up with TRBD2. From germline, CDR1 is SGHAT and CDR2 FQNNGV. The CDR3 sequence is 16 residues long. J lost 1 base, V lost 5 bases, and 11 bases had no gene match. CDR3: CASSNQEASGSYEQYF. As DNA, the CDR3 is TGTGCCAGCAGCAACCAGGAAGCTAGCGGATCCTACGAGCAGTACTTC.

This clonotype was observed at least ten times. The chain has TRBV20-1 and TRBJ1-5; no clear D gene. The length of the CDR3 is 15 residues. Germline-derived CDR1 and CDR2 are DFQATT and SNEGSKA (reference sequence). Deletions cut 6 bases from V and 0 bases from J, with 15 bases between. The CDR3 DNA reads TGCAGTGCAAGGGCGGGCTCGGATAGCAATCAGCCCCAGCATTTT. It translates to CSARAGSDSNQPQHF.

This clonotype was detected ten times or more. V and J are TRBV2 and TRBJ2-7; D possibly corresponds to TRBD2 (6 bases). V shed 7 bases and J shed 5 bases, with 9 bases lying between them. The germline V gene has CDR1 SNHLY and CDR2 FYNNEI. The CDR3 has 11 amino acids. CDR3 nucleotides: TGTGCCAGCAATCTAGCGCACGAGCAGTACTTC. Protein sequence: CASNLAHEQYF.

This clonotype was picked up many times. The CDR3 DNA sequence: TGCGCCAGCAGCCAAGTACGAACGGGACAGGGGGTGTACGAGCAGTACTTC. Encoded protein: CASSQVRTGQGVYEQYF. The rearrangement joins TRBV4-1 to TRBJ2-7; 11 bases map to TRBD1. This CDR3 region has 17 residues. Germline lookup yields CDR1 MGHRA and CDR2 YSYEKL. The V gene end was trimmed by 1 base and the J gene end by 4 bases; junction bases not matched to a gene: 9.

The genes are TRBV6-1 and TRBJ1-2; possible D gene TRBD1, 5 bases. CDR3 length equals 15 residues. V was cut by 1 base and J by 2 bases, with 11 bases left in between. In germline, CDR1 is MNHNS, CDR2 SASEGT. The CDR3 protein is CASSEGRGRNYGYTF. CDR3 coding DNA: TGTGCCAGCAGTGAAGGGAGGGGAAGAAACTATGGCTACACCTTC.

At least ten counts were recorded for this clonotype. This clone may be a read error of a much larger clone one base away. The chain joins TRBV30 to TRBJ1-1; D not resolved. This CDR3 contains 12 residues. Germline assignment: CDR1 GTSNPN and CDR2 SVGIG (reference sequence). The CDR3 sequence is CAWSEPNTEACF. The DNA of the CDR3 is TGTGCCTGGAGTGAACCCAACACTGAAGCTTGCTTT.

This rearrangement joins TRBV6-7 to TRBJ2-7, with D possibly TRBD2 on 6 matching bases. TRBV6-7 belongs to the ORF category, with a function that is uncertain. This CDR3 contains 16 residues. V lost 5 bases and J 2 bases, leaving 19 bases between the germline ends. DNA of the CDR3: TGTGCCAGCAGTGAAGTCCGTAAGGAGGGTCCCTACGAGCAGTACTTC. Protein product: CASSEVRKEGPYEQYF.

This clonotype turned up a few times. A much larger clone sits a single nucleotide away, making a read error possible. The CDR3 is CASSPQWGAYEQYV. The DNA of the CDR3 is TGTGCCAGCAGCCCCCAGTGGGGGGCCTACGAGCAGTACGTC. This chain connects TRBV11-2 to TRBJ2-7; D perhaps matches TRBD2 (6 bases). Looked up from germline, CDR1 is SGHAT and CDR2 is FQNNGV. The CDR3 totals 14 residues. Trimming took 5 bases from V and 2 from J, leaving 13 bases between them.

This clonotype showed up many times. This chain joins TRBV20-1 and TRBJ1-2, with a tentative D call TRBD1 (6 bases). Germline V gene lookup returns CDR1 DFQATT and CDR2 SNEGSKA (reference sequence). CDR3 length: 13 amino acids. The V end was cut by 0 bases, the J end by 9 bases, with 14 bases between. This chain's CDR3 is CSARDTTGSSYTF. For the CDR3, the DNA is TGCAGTGCTAGAGATACTACAGGGAGTAGCTACACCTTC.

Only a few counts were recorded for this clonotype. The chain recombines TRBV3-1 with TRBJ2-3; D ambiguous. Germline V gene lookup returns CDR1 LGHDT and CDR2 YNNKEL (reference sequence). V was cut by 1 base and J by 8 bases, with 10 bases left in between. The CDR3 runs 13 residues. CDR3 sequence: CASSQGWLGTQYF. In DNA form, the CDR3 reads TGTGCCAGCAGCCAAGGTTGGCTTGGTACGCAGTATTTT.